Below, one T cell receptor beta chain is given with its context. The sample comes from a study of blood T cell repertoires in COVID-19. Study as a whole: The United States, Italy and Spain supplied acute and convalescent COVID-19 samples. The cDNA or gDNA used as material had been derived from T cells, B-cell-depleted T cells, or PBMCs.

As processed by the authors: Counts of nucleated cells, estimated from reference gene primer amplification, were obtained. TCRdb's copy holds only in-frame clones and misses some; the assay was immunoSEQ multiplex PCR. The D gene and trimming were derived from the DNA, and the V and J assignments and clone size from that table. This table holds 170,000 or so clones, around nine tenths found once. Germline CDR1 is LGHDT and CDR2 is YNNKEL (reference sequence). The CDR3 loop spans 14 amino acids. The germline V and J ends were trimmed by 0 bases and 8 bases, with 13 bases remaining between them. This chain uses TRBV3-1 (or the pseudogene TRBV3-2) with TRBJ1-1; perhaps TRBD1 as D (6 bases). The sequence was obtained from a woman aged 18-29 years who had recovered from COVID-19. The source material was peripheral blood. Here the CDR3 reads CASSQEQGNIEAFF. CDR3 nucleotides: TGTGCCAGCAGCCAAGAGCAGGGGAATATAGAAGCTTTCTTT.